Following are 14 T cell receptor beta chains from one sample sequenced in a study of blood T cells in healthy people across ages. For the second PCR, which ran for roughly 6 to 12 cycles, a sample-barcoded 5' primer and a J-beta primer mix were used. Each CDR3 protein is one row after TCRdb ran MiXCR on the 5' RACE reads. The data contain 890,000 or so distinct CDR3 sequences, 55% to 65% of them singletons. Sequencing used blood. All receptors derive from a man aged 25-40 years in good health.

The chain carries TRBV2 and TRBJ2-1, with 9 bases identical to TRBD1. CDR3 length: 14 residues. Per germline, CDR1 SNHLY and CDR2 FYNNEI. The junction had 11 bases not matched to a gene; V was cut back by 11 bases and J by 6 bases. CDR3 sequence (DNA): TGTGCCGGCGGGGGACAGGGTGGCCTCAATGAGCAGTTCTTC. Its translation: CAGGGQGGLNEQFF.

This clonotype occurred many times. This chain joins TRBV12-3 or TRBV12-4 and TRBJ2-5; no clear D gene. The CDR3 covers 14 residues. V lost 6 bases and J lost 7, with 18 bases in between. The CDR3 DNA is TGTGCCAGCAGCCCTGCGAAAGCTGCCGTGACCCAGTACTTC. Its translation is CASSPAKAAVTQYF.

This clonotype was observed a handful of times. The J gene is TRBJ2-7, the V gene TRBV12-3 or TRBV12-4, with 7 bases lining up with TRBD2. V lost 6 bases, J lost 2 bases, and 4 bases stayed unmatched. The CDR3 loop spans 13 amino acids. The CDR3 nucleotides read TGTGCCAGCAGGGCTGCGGGGGCCTACGAGCAGTACTTC. Protein: CASRAAGAYEQYF.

The V gene is TRBV19, the J gene TRBJ2-5, with D tentatively TRBD1 (6 bases). The DNA matches TRBJ2-7 better at its end, which makes the J call doubtful. This CDR3 has 14 residues. Germline-derived CDR1 and CDR2 are LNHDA and SQIVND (reference sequence). CDR3 DNA sequence: TGTGCCAGTAGCACCCGGCCGGACAGCTACGAGCAGTACTTC. Its translation is CASSTRPDSYEQYF.

The V gene is TRBV7-9, the J gene TRBJ2-5; 10 bases map to TRBD2. CDR1 SEHNR and CDR2 FQNEAQ come from the germline V gene (reference sequence). The CDR3 loop spans 15 amino acids. The J segment lost 6 bases and the V segment lost 4 bases, leaving 8 bases of the junction unmatched. In DNA, the CDR3 is TGTGCCAGCAGCTCTATAGCGGGGGGTGAGAAGACCCAGTACTTC. This encodes CASSSIAGGEKTQYF.

V usage is TRBV20-1 and J usage is TRBJ2-3; possible D gene TRBD1, 6 bases. Trimming stripped 3 bases from V and 4 bases from J, with 17 bases between. Germline values: CDR1 DFQATT, CDR2 SNEGSKA (reference sequence). There are 15 residues in the CDR3. CDR3 loop: CSARPTGRRADTQYF. CDR3 nucleotides: TGCAGTGCTAGGCCCACAGGGCGTAGGGCAGATACGCAGTATTTT.

J is TRBJ2-5 and V is TRBV28, with D possibly called TRBD1 or TRBD2 (5 bases each). The CDR3 totals 11 residues. Germline V gene data show CDR1 as MDHEN and CDR2 as SYDVKM. The ends were cut back, 5 bases at V and 13 bases at J, with 14 bases in the middle. The CDR3 spells CASSPGRPMYF. The CDR3 region has the DNA TGTGCCAGCAGTCCGGGACGACCGATGTACTTC.

The chain couples TRBV10-3 to TRBJ2-2; D is possibly TRBD1 (6 bases). The V end was cut by 3 bases, the J end by 5 bases, with 16 bases between. Per the germline V gene, CDR1 is ENHRY and CDR2 is SYGVKD. CDR3 length equals 16 residues. DNA for the CDR3: TGTGCCATCAGTGAATCGAACCAGGGGAGAACCGGGGAGCTGTTTTTT. It translates to CAISESNQGRTGELFF.

The J gene is TRBJ2-1, the V gene TRBV7-9; unclear D gene. Germline V CDR1 and CDR2: SEHNR, FQNEAQ (reference sequence). With 4 bases removed from V and 15 bases from J, the gap between germline ends came to 4 bases. The CDR3 contains 8 residues. The CDR3 DNA reads TGTGCCAGCAGCTCGGGGTTCTTC. Amino acid sequence: CASSSGFF.

V usage is TRBV3-1 and J usage is TRBJ2-5; D gene ambiguous. The CDR3 covers 15 residues. Germline CDR1 reads LGHDT; CDR2 reads YNNKEL (reference sequence). The ends were cut back, 3 bases at V and 5 bases at J, with 16 bases in the middle. CDR3 bases: TGTGCCAGCAGCCAGAACCCCCTGGGCCGGGAGACCCAGTACTTC. It specifies CASSQNPLGRETQYF.

The sample holds many counts of this clonotype. This chain uses TRBV12-3 or TRBV12-4 with TRBJ2-5; D may be TRBD1 (6 bases). This CDR3 is 14 amino acids long. The V end lost 5 bases, the J end lost 1 base, and 11 bases lay between the germline ends. CDR3 protein: CASSPQGIQETQYF. The DNA of the CDR3 is TGTGCCAGCAGTCCACAGGGTATCCAAGAGACCCAGTACTTC.

The V gene is TRBV10-2, the J gene TRBJ2-1, with no clear D. The CDR3 consists of 15 residues. Trimming left V 6 bases short and J 4 bases short, with 16 bases between. Germline V gene sequence: CDR1 WSHSY, CDR2 SAAADI. In DNA, the CDR3 is TGCGCCAGCAGAGGTGTGTCCAAAGTGTACAATGAGCAGTTCTTC. Encoded protein: CASRGVSKVYNEQFF.

The chain combines TRBV5-1 with TRBJ2-3; TRBD2 matches at 11 bases. The CDR3 has 17 residues. The germline CDR1 and CDR2 sequences are SGHRS and YFSETQ. The ends lost 4 bases at V and 7 bases at J; junction bases unmatched: 14. CDR3 loop: CASSLPDGSGGANTQYF. CDR3 bases: TGCGCCAGCAGCCTCCCCGACGGTAGCGGGGGGGCGAATACGCAGTATTTT.

The V call is TRBV6-5, the J call TRBJ2-7; weak D call: TRBD2 (5 bases). CDR1 is MNHEY, CDR2 SVGAGI, per germline. The CDR3 has 13 amino acids. V was cut by 8 bases and J by 2 bases, with 13 bases left in between. The DNA of the CDR3 is TGTGCCAGCCTCTTCCCCGGGACCTACGAGCAGTACTTC. Encoded protein: CASLFPGTYEQYF.